The 14 T cell receptor beta chains below come from one sample, sequenced in a study of cytomegalovirus exposure and HLA in healthy donors. The primer mix had 60 Vbeta and 13 Jbeta primers. Profiled with immunoSEQ multiplex PCR; TCRdb holds only in-frame clones, not every one. The sample has about 94,000 clones, under 80% seen once; the top ten hold around 7%. Sample: PBMCs. The source of these receptors is a man aged 35 to 55 in good health and CMV-seropositive.

This chain joins TRBV5-4 and TRBJ2-5; 10 nucleotides agree with TRBD2. With 4 bases clipped from V and 5 bases from J, the junction kept 8 bases outside the gene matches. The CDR3 is made up of 15 amino acids. Germline V gives CDR1 SGHNT, CDR2 YYREEE (reference sequence). The CDR3 sequence: CASSLIAGGGETQYF. As DNA, the CDR3 is TGTGCCAGCAGCCTGATAGCGGGAGGAGGGGAGACCCAGTACTTC.

This clone occurred a few times. The chain combines TRBV2 with TRBJ1-1; the match to TRBD1 covers 8 bases. CDR3 size: 14 residues. Per germline, CDR1 SNHLY and CDR2 FYNNEI. Trimming cost V 6 bases and J 3 bases; bases outside gene matches: 6. The CDR3 sequence is CASSVRQGYTEAFF. The DNA for the CDR3 is TGTGCCAGCAGCGTTAGACAGGGGTACACTGAAGCTTTCTTT. The entire variable domain, with the rest obtained from reference TRBV2 and TRBJ1-1, is as follows: EPEVTQTPSHQVTQMGQEVILRCVPISNHLYFYWYRQILGQKVEFLVSFYNNEISEKSEIFDDQFSVERPDGSNFTLKIRSTKLEDSAMYFCASSVRQGYTEAFFGQGTRLTVV.

J is TRBJ2-2 and V is TRBV6-1; TRBD1 matches at 8 bases. Trimming cost V 2 bases and J 4 bases; bases outside gene matches: 3. Germline-derived CDR1 and CDR2 are MNHNS and SASEGT. The CDR3 totals 15 residues. The CDR3 nucleotides read TGTGCCAGCAGTGAAATGGACAGGGCCACCGGGGAGCTGTTTTTT. Translation: CASSEMDRATGELFF.

As DNA, the CDR3 is TGCAGTGCTGAATCAGGGGGTGAAGCTTTCTTT. Translation: CSAESGGEAFF. This chain joins TRBV20-1 and TRBJ1-1, with TRBD1 identical over 7 bases. V trimming: 5 bases; J trimming: 7 bases; junction bases outside the gene matches: 4. Germline-derived CDR1 and CDR2 are DFQATT and SNEGSKA (reference sequence). The CDR3 length is 11 residues.

A few counts support this clone. The gene calls are TRBV19 and TRBJ2-3, with 13 bases identical to TRBD2. The CDR3 runs to 21 residues. The V segment lost 5 bases and the J segment 0 bases; nucleotides outside the gene matches: 17. The germline gives CDR1 LNHDA, CDR2 SQIVND (reference sequence). The CDR3 spells CASSPHVPRELAGGSTDTQYF. The DNA for the CDR3 is TGTGCCAGTAGTCCACATGTGCCCCGCGAACTAGCGGGGGGGAGCACAGATACGCAGTATTTT.

J is TRBJ1-2 and V is TRBV11-2; a weak D match, TRBD1 (6 bases). V shed 6 bases and J shed 4 bases, with 15 bases lying between them. This CDR3 region has 14 residues. Germline-derived CDR1 and CDR2 are SGHAT and FQNNGV. CDR3 sequence: CASRKGGQGYGYTF. The CDR3 DNA is TGTGCCAGCAGAAAGGGGGGGCAGGGCTATGGCTACACCTTC.

The gene calls are TRBV29-1 and TRBJ1-5; 9 bases agree with TRBD1. The CDR3 covers 13 residues. Germline V CDR1 and CDR2: SQVTM, ANQGSEA. The junction had 7 bases not matched to a gene; V was cut back by 6 bases and J by 7 bases. The CDR3 reads CSVRTGEHQPQHF. The CDR3 nucleotides are TGCAGCGTCCGGACAGGGGAGCACCAGCCCCAGCATTTT. Variable domain in full (rest from reference TRBV29-1 and TRBJ1-5): SAVISQKPSRDICQRGTSLTIQCQVDSQVTMMFWYRQQPGQSLTLIATANQGSEATYESGFVIDKFPISRPNLTFSTLTVSNMSPEDSSIYLCSVRTGEHQPQHFGDGTRLSIL.

J is TRBJ2-3 and V is TRBV6-5; no firm D call. V was cut by 2 bases and J by 0 bases, with 12 bases left in between. Germline CDR1 and CDR2: MNHEY and SVGAGI. This CDR3 contains 16 residues. In nucleotides, the CDR3 is TGTGCCAGCAGTTACGACCTGGCGGTTAGCACAGATACGCAGTATTTT. It translates to CASSYDLAVSTDTQYF.

Here the CDR3 reads CASSGGPSGGSRYEQYF. In DNA form, the CDR3 reads TGCGCCAGCAGTGGTGGGCCTAGCGGGGGGAGCAGGTACGAGCAGTACTTC. The V and J genes are TRBV10-1 and TRBJ2-7; TRBD2 matches at 11 bases. Germline CDR1 and CDR2: WNHNN and SYGVQD (reference sequence). The CDR3 is 17 amino acids. Trimming took 4 bases from V and 4 from J; bases not matched to a gene: 12.

V is TRBV29-1 and J is TRBJ2-1; 7 bases agree with TRBD2. J lost 6 bases, V lost 7 bases, and 18 bases had no gene match. The CDR3 extends over 16 amino acids. The germline gives CDR1 SQVTM, CDR2 ANQGSEA. The CDR3: CSAVSPGRRWGNEQFF. CDR3 in DNA: TGCAGCGCCGTGAGTCCCGGGAGGAGGTGGGGCAATGAGCAGTTCTTC.

This clone was picked up a small number of times. This sequence joins TRBV7-8 and TRBJ1-6; D uncertain. With 1 base removed from V and 10 bases from J, the gap between germline ends came to 8 bases. The CDR3 is 13 amino acids. Germline CDR1 is SGHVS and CDR2 is FQNEAQ. CDR3 amino acids: CASSLEGGSPLHF. The DNA for the CDR3 is TGTGCCAGCAGCTTAGAAGGCGGGTCACCCCTCCACTTT.

The V call is TRBV7-9, the J call TRBJ2-3, with D maybe TRBD1 (5 bases). Germline values: CDR1 SEHNR, CDR2 FQNEAQ (reference sequence). This CDR3 is 14 amino acids long. Trimming stripped 0 bases from V and 4 bases from J, with 8 bases between. The CDR3 sequence is CASSLASGPDTQYF. The CDR3 DNA is TGTGCCAGCAGCTTAGCGTCAGGGCCAGATACGCAGTATTTT.

The genes are TRBV7-8 and TRBJ2-3; 13 nucleotides line up with TRBD2. V trimming: 5 bases; J trimming: 10 bases; junction bases outside the gene matches: 12. The CDR3 covers 16 residues. CDR1 SGHVS and CDR2 FQNEAQ come from the germline V gene. CDR3 sequence: CASSPRTSGGIQAQYF. CDR3 in DNA: TGTGCCAGCAGCCCGCGGACTAGCGGGGGCATTCAGGCGCAGTATTTT.

J is TRBJ2-1 and V is TRBV5-1, with 8 bases aligning to TRBD2. This CDR3 is built from 15 residues. V was clipped by 2 bases and J by 7 bases; unmatched bases: 8. CDR1 is SGHRS, CDR2 YFSETQ, per germline. This CDR3 is CASSLNAAGVNEQFF. DNA for the CDR3: TGCGCCAGCAGCTTAAACGCAGCGGGGGTAAATGAGCAGTTCTTC.